A selection of T cell receptor beta chains follows, all from one sample in a study of T cell responses to AZD1222 COVID-19 vaccine. TCRdb's table, derived via immunoSEQ multiplex PCR, lists solely in-frame clones and lacks some. Of 250,000 to 300,000 clones listed, around 92% are singletons. Sequenced material: peripheral blood, taken 28 days after the second AZD1222 dose. These TCRs come from an adult who received the AZD1222 COVID-19 vaccine. Each CDR3 is given with its conserved first and last residue. D genes are given only for firm matches. Clone size appears in some rows only: once, few, many, or a class for an expanded clone.

d_call	v_call	clone_size	j_call	cdr3_aa	cdr3_nt
TRBD1	TRBV24-1	-	TRBJ1-1	CATSDLSGDRGLDTEAFF	TGTGCCACCAGTGATTTATCCGGGGACAGGGGGCTAGACACTGAAGCTTTCTTT
TRBD2	TRBV6-5	-	TRBJ2-1	CASSSRGTSGGNEQFF	TGTGCCAGCAGTTCAAGGGGGACTAGCGGTGGCAATGAGCAGTTCTTC
-	TRBV27	-	TRBJ2-1	CASRIFGSNEQFF	TGTGCCAGCAGAATCTTCGGGAGCAATGAGCAGTTCTTC
-	TRBV5-1	few	TRBJ2-7	CASSPGQTYEQYF	TGCGCCAGCAGCCCTGGACAGACCTACGAGCAGTACTTC
TRBD1	TRBV10-3	-	TRBJ1-1	CAIMEGAMNTEAFF	TGTGCCATCATGGAGGGGGCAATGAACACTGAAGCTTTCTTT
TRBD2	TRBV24-1	-	TRBJ2-2	CATSDLTGGQPGELFF	TGTGCCACCAGTGATCTGACGGGGGGGCAACCCGGGGAGCTGTTTTTT
-	TRBV4-1	once	TRBJ1-5	CASSQDPSNQPQHF	TGCGCCAGCAGCCAAGATCCTTCAAATCAGCCCCAGCATTTT
-	TRBV29-1	-	TRBJ2-1	CSVEKGKMANEQFF	TGCAGCGTTGAAAAGGGTAAAATGGCCAATGAGCAGTTCTTC
-	TRBV5-1	-	TRBJ2-3	CASSLSGAGDTQYF	TGCGCCAGCAGCTTGTCAGGGGCGGGAGATACGCAGTATTTT
-	TRBV19	-	TRBJ1-5	CASSRGFPGGGQPQHF	TGTGCCAGTAGCCGTGGGTTCCCGGGGGGTGGTCAGCCCCAGCATTTT
-	TRBV21-1	-	TRBJ2-7	CASRAGRGLPYEQYF	TGTGCCAGCAGGGCCGGGAGGGGACTTCCCTACGAGCAGTACTTC
-	TRBV28	-	TRBJ2-7	CASSGGGATSHYEQYF	TGTGCCAGCAGTGGCGGGGGCGCAACCTCCCACTACGAGCAGTACTTC
-	TRBV20-1	-	TRBJ1-5	CSASRAAGNQPQHF	TGCAGTGCTAGTAGGGCGGCGGGAAATCAGCCCCAGCATTTT
-	TRBV19	-	TRBJ2-7	CASSIRGFPYEQYF	TGTGCCAGTAGTATACGGGGATTTCCCTACGAGCAGTACTTC
TRBD2	TRBV7-2	-	TRBJ2-5	CASSLARASGRTQYF	TGTGCCAGCAGCTTAGCGCGGGCTAGCGGGAGAACCCAGTACTTC
-	TRBV15	-	TRBJ1-5	CASGRVNQPQHF	TGTGCCTCGGGAAGGGTCAATCAGCCCCAGCATTTT
TRBD1	TRBV5-1	once	TRBJ1-2	CASSLDPDRNYGYTF	TGCGCCAGCAGCTTAGACCCGGACAGGAACTATGGCTACACCTTC
-	TRBV28	-	TRBJ1-5	CASIRSPNQPQHF	TGTGCCAGCATTCGTTCCCCCAATCAGCCCCAGCATTTT
-	TRBV7-8	once	TRBJ1-4	CASSFGVTATNEKLFF	TGTGCCAGCAGCTTTGGTGTGACCGCAACTAATGAAAAACTGTTTTTT
-	TRBV28	once	TRBJ1-1	CASSSGRGNTEAFF	TGTGCCAGCAGTTCCGGAAGGGGGAACACTGAAGCTTTCTTT
-	TRBV27	-	TRBJ1-6	CASSFYRNSPLHF	TGTGCCAGCAGTTTCTACAGAAATTCACCCCTCCACTTT
-	TRBV7-9	-	TRBJ1-6	CASSLRESPLHF	TGTGCCAGCAGCTTACGGGAGTCACCCCTCCACTTT
TRBD1	TRBV5-1	-	TRBJ1-2	CASSSQGHGYTF	TGCGCCAGCAGCTCACAGGGGCACGGCTACACCTTC
-	TRBV18	-	TRBJ1-1	CASSPAENTEAFF	TGTGCCAGCTCACCGGCCGAGAACACTGAAGCTTTCTTT
-	TRBV15	-	TRBJ2-2	CATSRRDTGRELFF	TGTGCCACCAGCAGGCGCGATACAGGCCGGGAGCTGTTTTTT
-	TRBV7-6	-	TRBJ2-5	CASSSPAGSGEQETQYF	TGTGCCAGCAGCTCCCCGGCGGGTAGCGGAGAACAAGAGACCCAGTACTTC
TRBD1	TRBV12-3/TRBV12-4	-	TRBJ1-2	CASSTDRVGGYTF	TGTGCCAGCAGTACGGACAGGGTGGGTGGCTACACCTTC
-	TRBV10-3	-	TRBJ2-7	CAISESWGPSEQYF	TGTGCCATCAGTGAGTCGTGGGGGCCAAGCGAGCAGTACTTC
-	TRBV2	-	TRBJ1-2	CASTEPNYGYTF	TGTGCCAGCACCGAACCCAACTATGGCTACACCTTC
-	TRBV9	-	TRBJ1-2	CASSVDENYGYTF	TGTGCCAGCAGCGTAGACGAGAACTATGGCTACACCTTC
-	TRBV30	-	TRBJ2-2	CALGRHLGELFF	TGTGCCTTGGGGAGGCATTTGGGGGAGCTGTTTTTT
-	TRBV6-2/TRBV6-3	-	TRBJ1-5	CASSNRDSNQPQHF	TGTGCCAGCAGTAACAGGGATAGCAATCAGCCCCAGCATTTT
-	TRBV7-8	-	TRBJ2-1	CASSQPSTWETYNEQFF	TGTGCCAGCAGCCAACCGTCCACGTGGGAGACCTACAATGAGCAGTTCTTC
-	TRBV28	once	TRBJ1-5	CASSFGGATQPQHF	TGTGCCAGCAGTTTTGGGGGGGCCACTCAGCCCCAGCATTTT
-	TRBV28	-	TRBJ1-5	CASTVAVSGQPQHF	TGTGCCAGCACCGTGGCGGTTTCAGGGCAGCCCCAGCATTTT
-	TRBV27	-	TRBJ2-7	CASSHNTEGEQYF	TGTGCCAGCAGTCACAACACCGAGGGCGAGCAGTACTTC
-	TRBV7-3	-	TRBJ2-1	CASSPGDVGEQFF	TGTGCCAGCAGCCCCGGGGACGTTGGTGAGCAGTTCTTC
TRBD1	TRBV6-5	-	TRBJ2-1	CASSRFGTDNEQFF	TGTGCCAGCAGCCGGTTCGGGACAGACAATGAGCAGTTCTTC
TRBD1	TRBV9	-	TRBJ1-6	CASGPGTVNSPLHF	TGTGCCAGCGGCCCCGGGACAGTAAATTCACCCCTCCACTTT
TRBD1	TRBV28	-	TRBJ2-7	CASRGQGDEQYF	TGTGCCAGCAGGGGACAGGGAGACGAGCAGTACTTC
TRBD2	TRBV18	-	TRBJ2-7	CASSPIAAGEYYEQYF	TGTGCCAGCTCACCAATAGCAGCGGGGGAATACTACGAGCAGTACTTC
-	TRBV10-3	once	TRBJ2-1	CAISEADSSYNEQFF	TGTGCCATCAGTGAAGCGGACAGCTCCTACAATGAGCAGTTCTTC